The clone carrying this T cell receptor beta chain turned up a few times. Its antigen is still unknown. Germline is not matched at one junction end, which may reflect a read error. Using RNA transcripts as the source, TCR beta CDR3 regions were amplified. In the first-round RT-PCR of the TCR CDR3, the HTBI primer set was used. TCRdb independently ran MiXCR on the multiplex PCR reads; one entry per CDR3 protein. This table has hundreds of thousands of distinct CDR3 sequences, about 13% appearing once. Hyperthyroidism patients were newly diagnosed, had disease duration under 2 months, and were aged 18 to 65 years. Diagnostic decisions used clinical symptoms, serum thyroxine and TRAb, thyroid ultrasound and orbital computed tomography. This record belongs to a study of T cells in Graves' hyperthyroidism and ophthalmopathy. Study-wide background: At the time of initial diagnosis and before any treatment, peripheral blood was collected.

General observations from the study: Separating ophthalmopathy from stable hyperthyroidism was achieved by a 13 V-J model.

Germline CDR1 DFQATT, CDR2 SNEGSKA (reference sequence). The CDR3 covers 15 residues. The gene calls are TRBV20-1 and TRBJ1-5; 9 bases align to TRBD1. This clonotype was sampled from a woman aged 18-35 years with Graves' hyperthyroidism. The sample consisted of blood. The CDR3 nucleotides are TGCAGTGCAAGAGCCGGGACAGGGAGTCATCAGCCCCAGCATTTT. This translates into CSARAGTGSHQPQHF.